The clone carrying this TCR beta chain was observed a handful of times. Its specificity is unknown. Trimming stripped 5 bases from V and 6 bases from J, with 11 bases between. The CDR3 totals 12 residues. Germline CDR1 and CDR2: DFQATT and SNEGSKA (reference sequence). The data stem from a study of T-cell memory formation after mild COVID-19. TCRdb redid the calling of the 5' RACE reads with MiXCR, one entry per CDR3 protein. This table holds 350,000 to 500,000 distinct CDR3 sequences, roughly 18% found once. Findings and caveats of the study: Mainly in CM and EM were contracting CD4+ clones; CD8+ were in EMRA. A balance of CD4 and CD8 characterized clones contracting day 15 to 85, whereas later expanders leaned CD4+. Still unconfirmed is whether the second-wave clones peaking on day 37 recognized SARS-CoV-2.

The sequence was obtained from a young man who had mild COVID-19 (a few samples of this study predate the infection). Cell type and time point are not known. The sequencing input was PBMCs or a T cell subset sorted from them (not recorded which). The chain has TRBV20-1 and TRBJ1-5, with a tentative D call TRBD1 (6 bases). The CDR3 coding sequence is TGCAGTGCTCAGACAGGAACTCAGCCCCAGCATTTT. This codes for CSAQTGTQPQHF.